The next 28 T cell receptor beta chains were all read from a single sample in a study of CD8+ T cells in alopecia areata. Treatment indicated: oral pan-JAK inhibitor, 5-10 mg twice daily. As the sequencing template, cDNA was produced by extracting RNA and reverse transcribing it. The method was immunoSEQ multiplex PCR; TCRdb's version includes in-frame clones alone and lacks a portion of them. This sample has approximately 180,000 clones; 58% occur once, and the top ten carry approximately 16%. The sequencing here drew on CD4+ T cells sorted from blood, taken at week 56, from a patient treated with tofacitinib. These TCRs come from a human donor with alopecia areata.

The chain employs TRBV2 and TRBJ2-3, with D hard to call. Germline V CDR1 and CDR2: SNHLY, FYNNEI. V was clipped by 3 bases and J by 0 bases, with 10 bases between them. The CDR3 is made up of 15 amino acids. As DNA, the CDR3 is TGTGCCAGCAGTGAGTGGTGGTCTAGCACAGATACGCAGTATTTT. Amino acids: CASSEWWSSTDTQYF.

This chain links TRBV25-1 with TRBJ1-2; tentative D call: TRBD1 (6 bases). Trimming left V 2 bases short and J 8 bases short, with 12 bases between. The CDR3 is 13 residues long. Germline CDR1 and CDR2: MGHDK and SYGVNS. The CDR3 DNA reads TGTGCCAGCAGTGAAGTGGGGGGCGAGGGCTACACCTTC. Translation: CASSEVGGEGYTF.

The chain recombines TRBV5-1 with TRBJ1-1; 7 bases are shared with TRBD1. CDR3 length: 14 amino acids. Per germline, CDR1 SGHRS and CDR2 YFSETQ. V shed 0 bases, J shed 10 bases, and the junction held 9 bases outside the gene matches. The CDR3 nucleotides are TGCGCCAGCAGCTTGGTTTCGTCGACAGGGACAGCTTTCTTT. Translating gives CASSLVSSTGTAFF. The complete variable domain, with remaining parts taken from reference TRBV5-1 and TRBJ1-1, reads KAGVTQTPRYLIKTRGQQVTLSCSPISGHRSVSWYQQTPGQGLQFLFEYFSETQRNKGNFPGRFSGRQFSNSRSEMNVSTLELGDSALYLCASSLVSSTGTAFFGQGTRLTVV.

On this clone itself: Germline is not matched at one junction end, which may reflect a read error. This specimen includes other DNA sequences encoding the same CDR3. The chain couples TRBV29-1 to TRBJ2-5, with unresolved D. Germline CDR1 SQVTM, CDR2 ANQGSEA. This CDR3 region has 9 residues. The CDR3 is CSVEETQYF. CDR3 nucleotide sequence: TGCAGCGTAGAAGAGACCCAGTACTTC.

This clone was picked up a small number of times. The genes are TRBV7-9 and TRBJ2-5; D might be TRBD2 (5 bases). V shed 0 bases and J shed 1 base, with 12 bases lying between them. This CDR3 has 16 residues. The germline CDR1 and CDR2 sequences are SEHNR and FQNEAQ (reference sequence). CDR3 sequence: CASSLAASSAQETQYF. The CDR3 coding sequence is TGTGCCAGCAGCTTAGCGGCTAGCTCTGCCCAAGAGACCCAGTACTTC.

V usage is TRBV12-5 and J usage is TRBJ1-5, with D uncertain. CDR3 length: 13 residues. V lost 0 bases and J lost 4, with 4 bases in between. The germline V gene encodes CDR1 LGHNT and CDR2 FRNRAP. CDR3 protein: CASGLVQNQPQHF. The CDR3 region has the DNA TGTGCTAGTGGTTTGGTACAAAATCAGCCCCAGCATTTT.

The V and J genes are TRBV2 and TRBJ2-5; perhaps TRBD2 as D (5 bases). CDR1 and CDR2 (germline): SNHLY, FYNNEI. V was cut by 4 bases and J by 9 bases, with 9 bases left in between. The CDR3 sequence is 11 residues long. The CDR3: CASSALRAQYF. The CDR3 nucleotides are TGTGCCAGCAGTGCCTTGAGGGCCCAGTACTTC.

This chain links TRBV11-2 with TRBJ2-1; no clear D. Germline CDR1 SGHAT, CDR2 FQNNGV. CDR3 size: 13 residues. The V end lost 1 base, the J end lost 9 bases, and 10 bases lay between the germline ends. The CDR3 here is CASSLVTVAEQFF. DNA for the CDR3: TGTGCCAGCAGCTTAGTGACTGTCGCTGAGCAGTTCTTC.

J is TRBJ1-2 and V is TRBV6-5; D might be TRBD1 (5 bases). The CDR3 loop spans 13 amino acids. The V gene lost 5 bases and the J gene lost 8 bases, with 15 bases spanning the gap. Germline V CDR1 and CDR2: MNHEY, SVGAGI. CDR3 sequence: CASSRDPSIGYTF. DNA of the CDR3: TGTGCCAGCAGTCGGGACCCGTCCATCGGCTACACCTTC.

V usage is TRBV5-4 and J usage is TRBJ2-1; D unclear. In germline, CDR1 is SGHNT, CDR2 YYREEE (reference sequence). This CDR3 contains 13 residues. V shed 4 bases and J shed 8 bases, with 13 bases lying between them. The DNA for the CDR3 is TGTGCCAGCAGCCTCCCCAACGCGGATGAGCAGTTCTTC. It is translated as CASSLPNADEQFF.

The gene calls are TRBV4-1 and TRBJ2-1; 8 bases line up with TRBD1. The V gene end was trimmed by 2 bases and the J gene end by 6 bases; junction bases not matched to a gene: 6. CDR3 length: 15 amino acids. Germline V gene data show CDR1 as MGHRA and CDR2 as YSYEKL. In DNA form, the CDR3 reads TGCGCCAGCAGCCAATCAGGACAGGGAGTCAATGAGCAGTTCTTC. Protein: CASSQSGQGVNEQFF.

The CDR3 nucleotides are TGTGCCAGCAGCCGATTACAGGGATTCGAGACCCAGTACTTC. Residues: CASSRLQGFETQYF. V usage is TRBV14 and J usage is TRBJ2-5; D may be TRBD1 (6 bases). CDR3 length: 14 residues. From germline, CDR1 is SGHDN and CDR2 FVKESK. V was trimmed by 4 bases and J by 5 bases, leaving 14 bases between them.

V gene TRBV6-5 combines with J gene TRBJ2-5, with 7 bases matching TRBD2. Germline CDR1 reads MNHEY; CDR2 reads SVGAGI. This CDR3 has 15 residues. Losses at the gene ends were 3 bases for V and 5 bases for J; bases not matched to a gene: 9. CDR3 residues: CASSYKKRGPETQYF. The CDR3 nucleotides read TGTGCCAGCAGTTATAAGAAGCGGGGTCCGGAGACCCAGTACTTC.

The gene calls are TRBV29-1 and TRBJ2-5; D might be TRBD2 (6 bases). From germline, CDR1 is SQVTM and CDR2 ANQGSEA. The CDR3 sequence is 11 residues long. Trimming left V 7 bases short and J 7 bases short, with 13 bases between. CDR3 in DNA: TGCAGCGGGGAGGTGGGAGGGACCCAGTACTTC. The encoded protein is CSGEVGGTQYF.

The CDR3 is CASSHRGAETQYF. The CDR3 DNA sequence: TGTGCCAGCAGCCACAGGGGCGCGGAGACCCAGTACTTC. The rearrangement uses TRBV27 and TRBJ2-5; TRBD1 aligns across 7 bases. Per the germline V gene, CDR1 is MNHEY and CDR2 is SMNVEV (reference sequence). J was trimmed by 5 bases and V by 6 bases; bases with no gene match: 6. The CDR3 sequence is 13 residues long.

CDR3 DNA sequence: TGCGCCAGCAGCTTGGACTCTTGGAGGGTCAATGAGCAGTTCTTC. Residues: CASSLDSWRVNEQFF. This sequence joins TRBV5-1 and TRBJ2-1; D possibly corresponds to TRBD2 (6 bases). V was shortened by 0 bases and J by 6 bases, with 13 bases between the two germline ends. Germline V lookup: CDR1 SGHRS, CDR2 YFSETQ. The CDR3 is 15 residues long. The full variable domain, completed using reference TRBV5-1 and TRBJ2-1, is KAGVTQTPRYLIKTRGQQVTLSCSPISGHRSVSWYQQTPGQGLQFLFEYFSETQRNKGNFPGRFSGRQFSNSRSEMNVSTLELGDSALYLCASSLDSWRVNEQFFGPGTRLTVL.

The rearrangement uses TRBV5-1 and TRBJ1-6; D gene uncertain. This CDR3 is 15 amino acids long. Deletions cut 4 bases from V and 12 bases from J, with 20 bases between. Germline V CDR1 and CDR2: SGHRS, YFSETQ. CDR3 in DNA: TGCGCCAGCAGCGCGGACGGACGAATAGGGCGACCCCTCCACTTT. As protein: CASSADGRIGRPLHF.

CDR3 residues: CASSQEAGTSISYEQYF. Written as DNA, the CDR3 is TGCGCCAGCAGCCAAGAGGCCGGGACCTCTATCTCCTACGAGCAGTACTTC. The gene calls are TRBV4-1 and TRBJ2-7, with D perhaps being TRBD1 or TRBD2 (5 bases each). V was cut by 0 bases and J by 0 bases, with 15 bases left in between. The CDR3 has 17 amino acids. From germline, CDR1 is MGHRA and CDR2 YSYEKL.

The rearrangement uses TRBV10-2 and TRBJ2-3; 10 bases are shared with TRBD2. Germline V gives CDR1 WSHSY, CDR2 SAAADI. Unmatched junction bases numbered 3, after V lost 3 bases and J lost 6 bases. CDR3 length: 14 amino acids. This chain's CDR3 is CASSELAGRDTQYF. The CDR3 DNA sequence: TGCGCCAGCAGTGAACTAGCGGGGCGGGATACGCAGTATTTT.

The J gene is TRBJ1-4, the V gene TRBV2, with TRBD1 matching over 7 bases. Germline CDR1 SNHLY, CDR2 FYNNEI. Trimming took 6 bases from V and 5 from J; bases not matched to a gene: 9. The CDR3 sequence is 15 residues long. Here the CDR3 reads CASSPRGVDNEKLFF. The CDR3 DNA reads TGTGCCAGCAGCCCCAGGGGGGTTGACAATGAAAAACTGTTTTTT.

The J gene is TRBJ2-3, the V gene TRBV14; 7 bases agree with TRBD2. Germline lookup yields CDR1 SGHDN and CDR2 FVKESK. The CDR3 spans 15 residues. V lost 1 base, J lost 6 bases, and 7 bases stayed unmatched. CDR3 sequence (DNA): TGTGCCAGCAGCCAAGGCCGACTAGCTGGGGATACGCAGTATTTT. It encodes CASSQGRLAGDTQYF.

The chain couples TRBV30 to TRBJ1-2; D gene ambiguous. The CDR3 runs to 12 residues. CDR1 GTSNPN and CDR2 SVGIG come from the germline V gene (reference sequence). V was pared by 3 bases and J by 4 bases, with 9 bases between. The CDR3 DNA sequence: TGTGCCTGGAGCCGGGCTAGCTATGGCTACACCTTC. Its translation is CAWSRASYGYTF. Filled out from reference TRBV30 and TRBJ1-2, the complete variable domain reads SQTIHQWPATLVQPVGSPLSLECTVEGTSNPNLYWYRQAAGRGLQLLFYSVGIGQISSEVPQNLSASRPQDRQFILSSKKLLLSDSGFYLCAWSRASYGYTFGSGTRLTVV.

The chain recombines TRBV29-1 with TRBJ2-2; 12 bases are a match to TRBD2. The CDR3 contains 15 residues. V shed 7 bases and J 4 bases; nucleotides not matched to a gene: 7. Germline CDR1 reads SQVTM; CDR2 reads ANQGSEA. The CDR3 coding sequence is TGCAGCGCCGGGGGGACTAGCGGGTTCACCGGGGAGCTGTTTTTT. Its translation: CSAGGTSGFTGELFF.

The chain combines TRBV11-2 with TRBJ1-1, with D unclear. Germline CDR1 is SGHAT and CDR2 is FQNNGV. With 0 bases removed from V and 5 bases from J, the gap between germline ends came to 7 bases. The CDR3 covers 13 residues. The DNA for the CDR3 is TGTGCCAGCAGCTTAGATCTACTGACTGAAGCTTTCTTT. As protein: CASSLDLLTEAFF. Based on the CDR3 plus reference TRBV11-2 and TRBJ1-1, the full variable domain is EAGVAQSPRYKIIEKRQSVAFWCNPISGHATLYWYQQILGQGPKLLIQFQNNGVVDDSQLPKDRFSAERLKGVDSTLKIQPAKLEDSAVYLCASSLDLLTEAFFGQGTRLTVV.

The chain combines TRBV18 with TRBJ1-1; 7 bases are shared with TRBD1. The ends lost 2 bases at V and 3 bases at J; junction bases unmatched: 6. Germline V CDR1 and CDR2: KGHSH, LQKENI. The CDR3 runs to 15 residues. CDR3 sequence (DNA): TGTGCCAGCTCACCATTACAGGGGTATCACACTGAAGCTTTCTTT. It specifies CASSPLQGYHTEAFF.

The rearrangement links TRBV25-1 to TRBJ1-2, with 9 bases fitting TRBD1. The trim removed 3 bases at V and 4 bases at J, leaving 9 bases unmatched. Germline loops: CDR1 MGHDK, CDR2 SYGVNS. This CDR3 spans 16 amino acids. CDR3 residues: CASSDGFGTGFYGYTF. The CDR3 DNA sequence: TGTGCCAGCAGTGACGGATTCGGGACAGGGTTCTATGGCTACACCTTC.

In DNA form, the CDR3 reads TGTGCCAGCAGCCCAGTGACGGCTTCTGGGGCCAACGTCCTGACTTTC. Translating gives CASSPVTASGANVLTF. The chain employs TRBV7-9 and TRBJ2-6, with D unclear. The CDR3 spans 16 residues. Germline V CDR1 and CDR2: SEHNR, FQNEAQ (reference sequence). V gave up 5 bases and J gave up 1 base, with 12 bases separating them.

This clone was found a few times. The chain combines TRBV9 with TRBJ2-5, with D hard to call. This CDR3 contains 12 residues. V was trimmed by 3 bases and J by 6 bases, leaving 9 bases between them. Germline-derived CDR1 and CDR2 are SGDLS and YYNGEE. CDR3 region: CASSATFQTQYF. CDR3 sequence (DNA): TGTGCCAGCAGCGCGACATTCCAGACCCAGTACTTC.